This T cell receptor beta chain was profiled in a study of prognosis after radiotherapy for stage I lung cancer. In the study overall: The study enrolled over 10 men and five or six women as patients, aged about 50 to 84 with a median of almost 75 years. Six or seven patients presented with squamous cell carcinoma, approximately 12 with adenocarcinoma.

Per the germline V gene, CDR1 is MGHRA and CDR2 is YSYEKL. The CDR3 length is 14 residues. Amplification of TCR beta CDR3 from genomic DNA used two-round multiplex PCR. First-round PCR used primers specific to each TRBV and TRBJ gene. TCRdb recomputed calls from the multiplex PCR reads with MiXCR, one row per CDR3 protein. The sample lists fewer than 30,000 distinct CDR3 sequences, under 60% occurring once. Remarks on this clonotype: At one end the junction does not follow the germline gene, possibly because of a read error.

The clonotype originates from a donor aged 50 or older with non-small cell lung cancer. This specimen was PBMCs, taken before or after stereotactic body radiation therapy (not recorded which). The chain links TRBV4-1 to TRBJ2-2, with TRBD2 matching over 8 bases. CDR3 sequence reads: CAISGLGRAGQLFF. CDR3 nucleotide sequence: TGCGCCATCTCGGGACTAGGGAGGGCCGGGCAGCTGTTTTTT.